These 25 T cell receptor beta chains were sequenced from one sample in a study of T cells expressing NK-cell markers. From the 5' RACE reads, TCRdb lists one entry per CDR3 protein and no DNA. This table lists roughly 180,000 distinct CDR3 sequences. The sequenced material came from blood T cells: a sorted CD56 or NKG2C T cell subset, CD4+ or CD8+ T cells, or bulk PBMC T cells (not recorded which). The receptor source for this set is a woman between 18 and 69 years old in good health.

The chain employs TRBV11-2 and TRBJ2-4; TCRdb picks TRBD1, but there is no DNA to check that call. The germline CDR1 and CDR2 sequences are SGHAT and FQNNGV. The CDR3 loop spans 18 amino acids. CDR3 in amino acids: CASSPIRGQRLAKNIQYF. The full variable domain, rest sourced from reference TRBV11-2 and TRBJ2-4, is EAGVAQSPRYKIIEKRQSVAFWCNPISGHATLYWYQQILGQGPKLLIQFQNNGVVDDSQLPKDRFSAERLKGVDSTLKIQPAKLEDSAVYLCASSPIRGQRLAKNIQYFGAGTRLSVL.

This chain links TRBV7-9 with TRBJ2-7; TCRdb selects TRBD1, and the lack of DNA leaves this call unchecked. CDR3 length: 19 residues. Germline CDR1 reads SEHNR; CDR2 reads FQNEAQ (reference sequence). CDR3 amino acids: CASSPSPSIPGPEAYEQYF.

The chain recombines TRBV5-1 with TRBJ1-4; the D call of TRBD1 rests on TCRdb alone, since no DNA is present to check it. This CDR3 contains 16 residues. CDR1 SGHRS and CDR2 YFSETQ come from the germline V gene. The chain's CDR3 is CASSLFGGRSNEKLFF.

The genes are TRBV11-2 and TRBJ1-1; TCRdb's assignment of TRBD1 cannot be checked, as there is no DNA. The CDR3 runs 16 residues. The V gene's germline CDR1 is SGHAT and CDR2 FQNNGV. CDR3: CASSSLRQGASTEAFF.

The rearrangement joins TRBV7-9 to TRBJ1-1; no DNA is available, so the TRBD1 call from TCRdb remains unchecked. CDR3 length: 14 residues. Germline values: CDR1 SEHNR, CDR2 FQNEAQ (reference sequence). CDR3 loop: CASSLRASTVEAFF.

This chain links TRBV6-5 with TRBJ1-2; the TCRdb D gene call, TRBD1, has no DNA to confirm it. Germline V lookup: CDR1 MNHEY, CDR2 SVGAGI. The CDR3 sequence is 13 residues long. The CDR3 reads CASSYLQGDGYTF.

J is TRBJ1-6 and V is TRBV20-1; TCRdb proposes TRBD1, but this gene call is untestable without DNA. This CDR3 contains 14 residues. Germline V gene sequence: CDR1 DFQATT, CDR2 SNEGSKA (reference sequence). CDR3 amino acids: CSARATTGDSPLHF.

V usage is TRBV2 and J usage is TRBJ2-2; TCRdb returns TRBD1, unconfirmable since there is no DNA. CDR1 SNHLY and CDR2 FYNNEI come from the germline V gene. This CDR3 has 16 amino acids. CDR3: CASSELGQGNTGELFF.

The chain joins TRBV9 to TRBJ1-6. The CDR3 spans 15 residues. Germline CDR1 reads SGDLS; CDR2 reads YYNGEE. This CDR3 is CASSGTGTTNSPLHF.

This CDR3 reads CASSFGRGDYEQYF. This chain joins TRBV7-9 and TRBJ2-7; as DNA is missing, the TRBD1 call by TCRdb cannot be tested. CDR1 SEHNR and CDR2 FQNEAQ come from the germline V gene (reference sequence). This CDR3 has 14 amino acids.

The V gene is TRBV29-1, the J gene TRBJ2-7. The CDR3 totals 13 residues. From germline, CDR1 is SQVTM and CDR2 ANQGSEA. The CDR3 region is CSAADLGPYEQYF.

The chain links TRBV20-1 to TRBJ2-3; TCRdb outputs TRBD2, but without DNA this stays unchecked. This CDR3 is built from 15 residues. Germline values: CDR1 DFQATT, CDR2 SNEGSKA (reference sequence). CDR3 in amino acids: CSAYPGGGRINTQYF.

The V call is TRBV7-2, the J call TRBJ1-2. The V gene's germline CDR1 is SGHTA and CDR2 FQGNSA. The CDR3 covers 15 residues. The CDR3 spells CASSLDVDLLYGYTF.

This chain links TRBV12-3 or TRBV12-4 with TRBJ2-2; the TCRdb call, TRBD1, lacks DNA for checking. The CDR3 loop spans 14 amino acids. CDR3 protein: CANSGTGSPGELFF.

This CDR3 is CASSSTALLRSTDTQYF. The rearrangement uses TRBV5-1 and TRBJ2-3; TCRdb's assignment of TRBD2 cannot be checked, as there is no DNA. This CDR3 comprises 17 residues. Germline V gene lookup returns CDR1 SGHRS and CDR2 YFSETQ.

The chain recombines TRBV29-1 with TRBJ1-2. CDR1 is SQVTM, CDR2 ANQGSEA, per germline. CDR3 size: 11 residues. The CDR3 sequence: CSVQTNYGYTF.

This sequence joins TRBV29-1 and TRBJ2-3; the TCRdb call, TRBD1, lacks DNA for checking. The CDR3 consists of 14 residues. In germline, CDR1 is SQVTM, CDR2 ANQGSEA. The CDR3 here is CSVGGTGSTDTQYF.

The genes are TRBV11-3 and TRBJ2-1; without DNA, the TCRdb call of TRBD1 cannot be checked. CDR3 length: 14 residues. CDR1 is SGHNT and CDR2 is YENEEA in the germline V gene. CDR3 in amino acids: CASSPGASSNEQFF.

The V gene is TRBV24-1, the J gene TRBJ2-2; there is no DNA to check the TCRdb D call of TRBD1. The germline gives CDR1 KGHDR, CDR2 SFDVKD. The CDR3 runs 16 residues. The CDR3 spells CATSPPGQGGTGELFF.

The chain joins TRBV29-1 to TRBJ2-7. In germline, CDR1 is SQVTM, CDR2 ANQGSEA. The CDR3 extends over 11 amino acids. The CDR3 sequence: CSVSTAGEQYF.

This chain joins TRBV18 and TRBJ2-1; TCRdb selects TRBD1, and the lack of DNA leaves this call unchecked. This CDR3 has 15 residues. Per the germline V gene, CDR1 is KGHSH and CDR2 is LQKENI. CDR3 region: CASSPQQGARAEQFF. The full variable domain, in which reference TRBV18 and TRBJ2-1 provide the parts outside the CDR3, is NAGVMQNPRHLVRRRGQEARLRCSPMKGHSHVYWYRQLPEEGLKFMVYLQKENIIDESGMPKERFSAEFPKEGPSILRIQQVVRGDSAAYFCASSPQQGARAEQFFGPGTRLTVL.

The J gene is TRBJ1-1, the V gene TRBV7-9; TCRdb selects TRBD1, and the lack of DNA leaves this call unchecked. The CDR3 loop spans 14 amino acids. From germline, CDR1 is SEHNR and CDR2 FQNEAQ (reference sequence). CDR3 sequence reads: CASSPDSVNTEAFF.

This chain uses TRBV11-2 with TRBJ2-7; the TRBD1 assignment by TCRdb is unverifiable without DNA. The length of the CDR3 is 16 residues. Germline V lookup: CDR1 SGHAT, CDR2 FQNNGV. This CDR3 is CASSLVPDRSSYEQYF.

The J gene is TRBJ2-1, the V gene TRBV20-1; absent DNA, TCRdb's TRBD2 call cannot be checked. The CDR3 sequence is 19 residues long. Germline V gene sequence: CDR1 DFQATT, CDR2 SNEGSKA (reference sequence). The CDR3 sequence is CSARPLVAGETYSYNEQFF.

The chain links TRBV5-1 to TRBJ2-3; with no DNA, the TCRdb D assignment of TRBD1 cannot be verified. This CDR3 has 14 amino acids. The germline V gene encodes CDR1 SGHRS and CDR2 YFSETQ. CDR3 loop: CASSPFEGADTQYF.